Listed here are 20 T cell receptor beta chains from one sample, sequenced in a study of CD8+ T cells in alopecia areata. The treatment denotes: oral pan-JAK inhibitor, 5-10 mg twice daily. As the sequencing template, cDNA was produced by extracting RNA and reverse transcribing it. Profiled with immunoSEQ multiplex PCR; TCRdb holds only in-frame clones, not every one. The sample records a few hundred thousand clones, over 40% being singletons. Sequencing used CD4+ T cells sorted from blood, obtained at approximately week 39, from a patient treated with tofacitinib. All receptors derive from a human donor with alopecia areata.

The V gene is TRBV7-8, the J gene TRBJ2-2; TRBD2 matches at 8 bases. The ends lost 4 bases at V and 4 bases at J; junction bases unmatched: 5. The CDR3 covers 15 residues. CDR1 SGHVS and CDR2 FQNEAQ come from the germline V gene. The CDR3 is CASSSLAVATGELFF. The CDR3 DNA reads as TGTGCCAGCAGCTCACTAGCGGTCGCCACCGGGGAGCTGTTTTTT.

This rearrangement joins TRBV7-6 to TRBJ2-7, with unresolved D. Trimming removed 1 base from V and 3 bases from J, with 10 bases in between. CDR1 is SGHVS and CDR2 is FNYEAQ in the germline V gene. The CDR3 is 14 residues long. CDR3 residues: CASSLGQRDYEQYF. CDR3 DNA sequence: TGTGCCAGCAGCTTAGGGCAGAGAGACTACGAGCAGTACTTC.

This rearrangement joins TRBV2 to TRBJ2-7; the match to TRBD2 covers 11 bases. Germline-derived CDR1 and CDR2 are SNHLY and FYNNEI. V gave up 4 bases and J gave up 3 bases; unmatched junction bases: 8. The CDR3 runs to 16 residues. The chain's CDR3 is CASSGRHGTSGYEQYF. CDR3 nucleotide sequence: TGTGCCAGCAGTGGCCGCCACGGGACTAGCGGCTACGAGCAGTACTTC.

The CDR3 protein is CSVGAQPFTEAFF. In nucleotides, the CDR3 is TGCAGCGTAGGGGCCCAGCCCTTCACTGAAGCTTTCTTT. The chain employs TRBV29-1 and TRBJ1-1, with D maybe TRBD1 (5 bases). Between the trimmed V and J ends, which lost 6 bases and 4 bases, there was a span of 15 bases. This CDR3 comprises 13 residues. Germline V CDR1 and CDR2: SQVTM, ANQGSEA.

The chain uses TRBV7-2 and TRBJ2-5; D is ambiguous. Germline V gene data show CDR1 as SGHTA and CDR2 as FQGNSA. The V gene lost 5 bases and the J gene lost 5 bases, with 18 bases spanning the gap. CDR3 length: 15 residues. DNA of the CDR3: TGTGCCAGCAGCCCACCGTCGCCCCGTGGGGAGACCCAGTACTTC. As protein: CASSPPSPRGETQYF. The variable domain in full, with the rest retrieved from reference TRBV7-2 and TRBJ2-5, is GAGVSQSPSNKVTEKGKDVELRCDPISGHTALYWYRQSLGQGLEFLIYFQGNSAPDKSGLPSDRFSAERTGGSVSTLTIQRTQQEDSAVYLCASSPPSPRGETQYFGPGTRLLVL.

The V call is TRBV30, the J call TRBJ2-2; the match to TRBD2 covers 7 bases. This CDR3 region has 14 residues. Germline V CDR1 and CDR2: GTSNPN, SVGIG (reference sequence). With 2 bases clipped from V and 4 bases from J, the junction kept 4 bases outside the gene matches. The CDR3: CAWSRRESTGELFF. CDR3 coding DNA: TGTGCCTGGAGTCGGCGGGAGAGCACCGGGGAGCTGTTTTTT.

V is TRBV5-4 and J is TRBJ1-3; D is ambiguous. V was trimmed by 3 bases and J by 4 bases, leaving 5 bases between them. Germline lookup yields CDR1 SGHNT and CDR2 YYREEE (reference sequence). CDR3 length equals 12 residues. The chain's CDR3 is CASSSQGNTIYF. DNA of the CDR3: TGTGCCAGCAGCTCGCAGGGAAACACCATATATTTT.

A few counts support this clone. The chain combines TRBV15 with TRBJ2-7; 10 bases align to TRBD1. V shed 1 base, J shed 4 bases, and the junction held 4 bases outside the gene matches. Germline CDR1 LNHNV, CDR2 YYDKDF (reference sequence). The CDR3 has 15 residues. CDR3 DNA: TGTGCCACCAGCAGAGTCGGGACAGGGGTTTACGAGCAGTACTTC. It specifies CATSRVGTGVYEQYF. Variable domain in full (rest from reference TRBV15 and TRBJ2-7): DAMVIQNPRYQVTQFGKPVTLSCSQTLNHNVMYWYQQKSSQAPKLLFHYYDKDFNNEADTPDNFQSRRPNTSFCFLDIRSPGLGDTAMYLCATSRVGTGVYEQYFGPGTRLTVT.

CDR3 sequence (DNA): TGCGCCAGCAGCTTCCCGGGTCCCGAGCAGTACTTC. The encoded protein is CASSFPGPEQYF. J is TRBJ2-7 and V is TRBV5-1; D not certain. This CDR3 comprises 12 residues. Trimming shortened V by 2 bases and J by 6 bases, and 9 bases separated the two germline ends. Germline V gene lookup returns CDR1 SGHRS and CDR2 YFSETQ.

This clone came up a few times. The CDR3 here is CASSLGLALNEQYF. The CDR3 DNA reads as TGTGCCAGCAGCCTGGGACTAGCGTTAAACGAGCAGTACTTC. The chain is built from TRBV14 and TRBJ2-7, with 10 positions matching TRBD2. The CDR3 is 14 residues long. Germline-derived CDR1 and CDR2 are SGHDN and FVKESK. With V trimmed by 4 bases and J by 5 bases, 5 bases remained unmatched.

The CDR3 DNA reads as TGTGCCAGCAGTAAGTCAAGGAACACTGAAGCTTTCTTT. Its protein product is CASSKSRNTEAFF. The chain is built from TRBV14 and TRBJ1-1; D gene uncertain. The CDR3 has 13 residues. Germline V gene lookup returns CDR1 SGHDN and CDR2 FVKESK. The ends were cut back, 6 bases at V and 1 base at J, with 9 bases in the middle.

Note on this clone: The junction and the germline gene differ at one end; a read error may be behind it. This chain connects TRBV18 to TRBJ2-3; 10 bases are shared with TRBD2. Germline CDR1 KGHSH, CDR2 LQKENI. This CDR3 spans 16 amino acids. In DNA, the CDR3 is TGTGCCAGCTCACCCTTCGGACTAGCGGACACAAATACGCAGTATTTT. Amino acids: CASSPFGLADTNTQYF.

V gene TRBV29-1 combines with J gene TRBJ1-3, with D tentatively TRBD1 (6 bases). V was shortened by 6 bases and J by 1 base, with 13 bases between the two germline ends. The CDR3 has 14 residues. Germline V gene lookup returns CDR1 SQVTM and CDR2 ANQGSEA. CDR3 protein: CSVKGGESGNTIYF. DNA of the CDR3: TGCAGCGTCAAAGGGGGGGAATCTGGAAACACCATATATTTT.

The DNA for the CDR3 is TGTGCCAGCAGCTTCTCCTGGGGGGGCAATCAGCCCCAGCATTTT. As protein: CASSFSWGGNQPQHF. The V gene is TRBV7-9, the J gene TRBJ1-5, with D tentatively TRBD1 (5 bases). Trimming removed 3 bases from V and 2 bases from J, with 11 bases in between. This CDR3 region has 15 residues. Germline CDR1 reads SEHNR; CDR2 reads FQNEAQ (reference sequence).

V gene TRBV6-1 combines with J gene TRBJ1-2, with D uncertain. The CDR3 contains 13 residues. The germline gives CDR1 MNHNS, CDR2 SASEGT. V lost 4 bases and J 0 bases, leaving 6 bases between the germline ends. CDR3 sequence reads: CASSVQTNYGYTF. The DNA for the CDR3 is TGTGCCAGCAGTGTCCAGACTAACTATGGCTACACCTTC.

This chain connects TRBV7-6 to TRBJ2-7; 11 nucleotides agree with TRBD1. The germline V gene encodes CDR1 SGHVS and CDR2 FNYEAQ. This CDR3 comprises 16 residues. The trim removed 3 bases at V and 1 base at J, leaving 5 bases unmatched. The CDR3 sequence: CASSLGTGGISYEQYF. Written as DNA, the CDR3 is TGTGCCAGCAGCTTGGGGACAGGGGGAATATCCTACGAGCAGTACTTC. Looking up the rest from reference TRBV7-6 and TRBJ2-7 gives the full variable domain: GAGVSQSPRYKVTKRGQDVALRCDPISGHVSLYWYRQALGQGPEFLTYFNYEAQQDKSGLPNDRFSAERPEGSISTLTIQRTEQRDSAMYRCASSLGTGGISYEQYFGPGTRLTVT.

Turning to this clone: Additional DNA sequences in this sample encode the identical CDR3. This chain links TRBV7-2 with TRBJ2-5, with D hard to call. Germline lookup yields CDR1 SGHTA and CDR2 FQGNSA. The CDR3 is 13 residues long. Trimming removed 1 base from V and 3 bases from J, with 6 bases in between. The CDR3 spells CASSLGPEETQYF. DNA for the CDR3: TGTGCCAGCAGCTTAGGCCCTGAAGAGACCCAGTACTTC. Full variable domain (rest looked up from reference TRBV7-2 and TRBJ2-5): GAGVSQSPSNKVTEKGKDVELRCDPISGHTALYWYRQSLGQGLEFLIYFQGNSAPDKSGLPSDRFSAERTGGSVSTLTIQRTQQEDSAVYLCASSLGPEETQYFGPGTRLLVL.

This clone was found a few times. The rearrangement joins TRBV7-9 to TRBJ2-5; TRBD2 matches 8 bases. J lost 5 bases, V lost 7 bases, and 6 bases had no gene match. CDR3 length equals 13 residues. Germline V gene data show CDR1 as SEHNR and CDR2 as FQNEAQ (reference sequence). Here the CDR3 reads CASTTTSGETQYF. Written as DNA, the CDR3 is TGTGCCAGCACCACAACTAGCGGTGAGACCCAGTACTTC. The whole variable domain, filled in from reference TRBV7-9 and TRBJ2-5, reads DTGVSQNPRHKITKRGQNVTFRCDPISEHNRLYWYRQTLGQGPEFLTYFQNEAQLEKSRLLSDRFSAERPKGSFSTLEIQRTEQGDSAMYLCASTTTSGETQYFGPGTRLLVL.

The rearrangement joins TRBV28 to TRBJ2-1; 12 bases match TRBD2. This CDR3 contains 14 residues. Per germline, CDR1 MDHEN and CDR2 SYDVKM. After removal of 7 bases from V and 4 bases from J, the junction contained 2 bases not matched to a gene. The CDR3 spells CASKTSGSYNEQFF. In DNA, the CDR3 is TGTGCCAGCAAGACTAGCGGGAGTTACAATGAGCAGTTCTTC.

CDR3 region: CASGINRGPYTEAFF. The CDR3 DNA is TGTGCCAGCGGGATTAACAGGGGGCCCTACACTGAAGCTTTCTTT. The chain uses TRBV7-9 and TRBJ1-1, with 9 bases fitting TRBD1. Germline V CDR1 and CDR2: SEHNR, FQNEAQ (reference sequence). The CDR3 covers 15 residues. With 8 bases clipped from V and 3 bases from J, the junction kept 10 bases outside the gene matches.